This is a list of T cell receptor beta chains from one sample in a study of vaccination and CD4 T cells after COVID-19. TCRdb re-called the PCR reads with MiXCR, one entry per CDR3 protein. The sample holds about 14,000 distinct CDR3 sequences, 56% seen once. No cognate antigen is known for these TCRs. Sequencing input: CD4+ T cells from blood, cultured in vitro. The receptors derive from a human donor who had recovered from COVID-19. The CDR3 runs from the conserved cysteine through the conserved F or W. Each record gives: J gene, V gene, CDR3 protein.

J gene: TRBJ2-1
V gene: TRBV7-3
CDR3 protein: CASSFRGRPSYNEQFF

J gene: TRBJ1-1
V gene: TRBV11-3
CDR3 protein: CASSGRNTEAFF

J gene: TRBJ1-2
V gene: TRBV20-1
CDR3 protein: CSARSGIRSYTF

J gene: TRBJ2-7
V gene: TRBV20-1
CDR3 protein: CSASGSREQYF

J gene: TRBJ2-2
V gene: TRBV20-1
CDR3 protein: CSAIWTGTGELFF

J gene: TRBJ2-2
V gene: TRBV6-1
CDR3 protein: CASRTGQGNTGELFF

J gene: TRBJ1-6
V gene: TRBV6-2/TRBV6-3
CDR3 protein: CASSTGYNSPLHF

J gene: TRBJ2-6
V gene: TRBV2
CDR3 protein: CASSDWGSGANVLTF

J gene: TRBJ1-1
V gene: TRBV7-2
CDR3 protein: CASSRRQGAGDTEAFF

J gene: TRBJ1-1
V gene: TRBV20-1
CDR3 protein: CSAPPDTEAFF

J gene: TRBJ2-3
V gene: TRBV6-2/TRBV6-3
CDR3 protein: CASRLAGVGSDTQYF

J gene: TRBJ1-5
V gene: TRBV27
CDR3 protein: CASSPSGTGPYSNQPQHF

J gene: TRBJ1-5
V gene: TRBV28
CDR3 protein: CASSLRTENQPQHF

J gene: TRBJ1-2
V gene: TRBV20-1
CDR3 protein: CSARPVAGLGYTF

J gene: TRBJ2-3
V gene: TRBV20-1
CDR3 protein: CSARSGSTDTQYF